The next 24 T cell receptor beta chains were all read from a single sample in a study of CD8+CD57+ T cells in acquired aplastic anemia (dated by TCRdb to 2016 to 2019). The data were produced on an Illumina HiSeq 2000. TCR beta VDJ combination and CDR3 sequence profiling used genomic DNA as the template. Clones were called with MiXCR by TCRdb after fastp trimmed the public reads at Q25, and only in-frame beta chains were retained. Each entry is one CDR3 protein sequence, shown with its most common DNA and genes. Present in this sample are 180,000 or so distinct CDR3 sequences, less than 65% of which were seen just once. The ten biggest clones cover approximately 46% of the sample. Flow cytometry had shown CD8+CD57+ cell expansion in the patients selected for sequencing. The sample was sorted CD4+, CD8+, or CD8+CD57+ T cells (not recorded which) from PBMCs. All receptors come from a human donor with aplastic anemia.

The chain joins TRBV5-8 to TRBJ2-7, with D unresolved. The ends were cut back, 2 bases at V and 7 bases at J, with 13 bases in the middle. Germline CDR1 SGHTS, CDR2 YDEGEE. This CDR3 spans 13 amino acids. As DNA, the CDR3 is TGTGCCAGCAGCTTAGGTTCGGTAACGGAGCAGTACTTC. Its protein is CASSLGSVTEQYF.

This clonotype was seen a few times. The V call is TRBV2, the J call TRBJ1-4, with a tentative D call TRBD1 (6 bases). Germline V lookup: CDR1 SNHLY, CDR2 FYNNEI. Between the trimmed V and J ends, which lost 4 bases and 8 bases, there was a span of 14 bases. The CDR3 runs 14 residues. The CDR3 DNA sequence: TGTGCCAGCAGTGCGTCAGGGGTGGGAGAAAAACTGTTTTTT. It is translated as CASSASGVGEKLFF.

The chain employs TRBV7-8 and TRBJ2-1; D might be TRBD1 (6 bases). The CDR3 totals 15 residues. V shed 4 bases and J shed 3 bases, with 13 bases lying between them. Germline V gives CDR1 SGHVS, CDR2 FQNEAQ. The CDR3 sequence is CASSSRGGYYNEQFF. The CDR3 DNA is TGTGCCAGCAGCTCAAGAGGGGGTTACTACAATGAGCAGTTCTTC.

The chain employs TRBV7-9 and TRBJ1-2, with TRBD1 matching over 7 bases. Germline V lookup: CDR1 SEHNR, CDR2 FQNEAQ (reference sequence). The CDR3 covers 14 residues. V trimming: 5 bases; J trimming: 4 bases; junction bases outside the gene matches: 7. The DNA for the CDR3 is TGTGCCAGCAGCCCCGGGACAGCCTTCTATGGCTACACCTTC. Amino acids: CASSPGTAFYGYTF.

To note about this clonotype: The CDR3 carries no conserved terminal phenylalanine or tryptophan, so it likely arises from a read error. The CDR3 region has the DNA TGTGCCAGCAGTTTATCCAGGGGCAATCAGCCCCAGCATCTT. Translating it yields CASSLSRGNQPQHL. The chain combines TRBV27 with TRBJ1-5; TRBD1 might be the D (5 bases). Germline V gives CDR1 MNHEY, CDR2 SMNVEV (reference sequence). The CDR3 covers 14 residues. Deletions cut 0 bases from V and 2 bases from J, with 5 bases between.

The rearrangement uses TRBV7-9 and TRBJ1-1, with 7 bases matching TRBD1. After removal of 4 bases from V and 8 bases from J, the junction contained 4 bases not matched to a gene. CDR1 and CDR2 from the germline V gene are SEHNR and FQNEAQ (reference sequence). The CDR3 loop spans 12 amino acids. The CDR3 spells CASSSPTGEAFF. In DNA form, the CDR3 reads TGTGCCAGCAGCTCACCGACAGGGGAAGCTTTCTTT.

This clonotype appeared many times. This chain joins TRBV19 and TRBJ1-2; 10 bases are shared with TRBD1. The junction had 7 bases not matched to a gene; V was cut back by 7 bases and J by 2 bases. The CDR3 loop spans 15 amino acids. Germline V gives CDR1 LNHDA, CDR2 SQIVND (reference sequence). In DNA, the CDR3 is TGTGCCAGTACCCCGGGGGGACAGGGGAACTATGGCTACACCTTC. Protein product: CASTPGGQGNYGYTF.

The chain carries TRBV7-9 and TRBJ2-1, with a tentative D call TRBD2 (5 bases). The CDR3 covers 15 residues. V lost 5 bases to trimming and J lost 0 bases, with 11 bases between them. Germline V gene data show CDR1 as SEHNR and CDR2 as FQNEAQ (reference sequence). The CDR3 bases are TGTGCCAGCAGCACGCTACTAGTCTCCTACAATGAGCAGTTCTTC. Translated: CASSTLLVSYNEQFF.

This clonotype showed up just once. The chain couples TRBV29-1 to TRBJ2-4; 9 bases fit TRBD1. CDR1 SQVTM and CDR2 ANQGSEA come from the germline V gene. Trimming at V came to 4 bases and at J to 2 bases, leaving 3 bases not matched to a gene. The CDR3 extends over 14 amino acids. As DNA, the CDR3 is TGCAGCGTTGTAGGACAGGGGACCAAAAACATTCAGTACTTC. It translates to CSVVGQGTKNIQYF.

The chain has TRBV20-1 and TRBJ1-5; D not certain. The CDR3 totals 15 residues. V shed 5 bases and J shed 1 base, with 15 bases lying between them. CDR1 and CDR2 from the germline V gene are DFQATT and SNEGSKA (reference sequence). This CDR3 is CSAQPASGSNQPQHF. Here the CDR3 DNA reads TGCAGTGCTCAACCGGCCTCGGGAAGCAATCAGCCCCAGCATTTT.

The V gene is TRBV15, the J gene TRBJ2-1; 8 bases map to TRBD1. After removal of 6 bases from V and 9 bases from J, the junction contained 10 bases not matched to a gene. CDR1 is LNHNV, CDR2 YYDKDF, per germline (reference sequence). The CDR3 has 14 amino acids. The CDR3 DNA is TGTGCCACCAGGATAGGACAGGGTTTGGGTGAGCAGTTCTTC. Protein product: CATRIGQGLGEQFF.

The CDR3 region is CASSLYGPAGWTQYF. In DNA, the CDR3 is TGTGCCAGCAGCCTTTATGGGCCAGCGGGGTGGACCCAGTACTTC. The chain recombines TRBV4-2 with TRBJ2-5, with 7 bases that match TRBD2. This CDR3 region has 15 residues. CDR1 and CDR2 (germline): LGHNA, YNFKEQ. With 4 bases clipped from V and 7 bases from J, the junction kept 12 bases outside the gene matches.

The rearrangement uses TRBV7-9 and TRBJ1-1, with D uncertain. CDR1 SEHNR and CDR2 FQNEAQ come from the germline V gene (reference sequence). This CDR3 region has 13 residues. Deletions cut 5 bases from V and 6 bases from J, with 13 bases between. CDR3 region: CASSPLGKAEAFF. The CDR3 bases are TGTGCCAGCAGCCCCTTGGGGAAAGCTGAAGCTTTCTTT.

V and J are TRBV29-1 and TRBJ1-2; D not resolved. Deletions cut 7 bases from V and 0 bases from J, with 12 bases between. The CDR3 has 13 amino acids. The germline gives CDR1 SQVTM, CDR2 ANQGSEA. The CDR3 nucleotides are TGCAGCGCCCTCCCCAAGACTAACTATGGCTACACCTTC. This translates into CSALPKTNYGYTF.

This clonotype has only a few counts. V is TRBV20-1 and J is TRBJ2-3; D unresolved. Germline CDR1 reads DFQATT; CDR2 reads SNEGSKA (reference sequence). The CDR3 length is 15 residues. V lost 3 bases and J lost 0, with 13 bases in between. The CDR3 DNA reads TGCAGTGCTAGTGTCGGACGGTTTAGCACAGATACGCAGTATTTT. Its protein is CSASVGRFSTDTQYF.

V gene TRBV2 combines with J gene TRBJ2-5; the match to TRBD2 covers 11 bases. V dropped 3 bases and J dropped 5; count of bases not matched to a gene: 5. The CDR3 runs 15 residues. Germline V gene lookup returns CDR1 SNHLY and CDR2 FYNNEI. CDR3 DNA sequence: TGTGCCAGCAGTGACCCGGGACTAGCGGCCGAGACCCAGTACTTC. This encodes CASSDPGLAAETQYF.

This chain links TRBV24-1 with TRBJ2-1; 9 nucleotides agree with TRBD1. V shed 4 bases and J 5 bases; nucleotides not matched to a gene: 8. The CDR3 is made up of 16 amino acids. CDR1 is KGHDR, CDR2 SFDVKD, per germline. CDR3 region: CATSDRDRVAHNEQFF. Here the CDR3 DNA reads TGTGCCACCAGTGACCGGGACAGGGTGGCGCACAATGAGCAGTTCTTC.

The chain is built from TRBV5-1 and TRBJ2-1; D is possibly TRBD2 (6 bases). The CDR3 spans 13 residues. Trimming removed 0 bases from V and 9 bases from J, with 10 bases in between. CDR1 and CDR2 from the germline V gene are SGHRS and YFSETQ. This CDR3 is CASSLALEGEQFF. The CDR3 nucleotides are TGCGCCAGCAGCTTGGCCCTGGAGGGTGAGCAGTTCTTC.

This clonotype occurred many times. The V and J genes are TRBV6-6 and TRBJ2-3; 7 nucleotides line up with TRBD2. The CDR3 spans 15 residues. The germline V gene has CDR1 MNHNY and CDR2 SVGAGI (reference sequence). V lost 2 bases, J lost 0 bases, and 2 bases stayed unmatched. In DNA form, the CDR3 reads TGTGCCAGCAGTTACCGGCGGGGGAGCACAGATACGCAGTATTTT. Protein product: CASSYRRGSTDTQYF.

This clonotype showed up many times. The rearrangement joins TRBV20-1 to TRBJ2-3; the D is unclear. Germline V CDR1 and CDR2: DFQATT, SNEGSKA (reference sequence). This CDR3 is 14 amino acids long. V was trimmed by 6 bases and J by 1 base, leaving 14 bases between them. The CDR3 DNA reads TGCAGTGCGGACGGGTGGGTTGGCACAGATACGCAGTATTTT. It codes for CSADGWVGTDTQYF.

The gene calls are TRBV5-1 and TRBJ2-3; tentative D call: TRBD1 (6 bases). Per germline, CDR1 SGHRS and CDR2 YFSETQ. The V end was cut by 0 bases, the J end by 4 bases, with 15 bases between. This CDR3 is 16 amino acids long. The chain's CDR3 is CASSLDTLGAADTQYF. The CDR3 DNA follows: TGCGCCAGCAGCTTGGACACCTTGGGGGCCGCAGATACGCAGTATTTT.

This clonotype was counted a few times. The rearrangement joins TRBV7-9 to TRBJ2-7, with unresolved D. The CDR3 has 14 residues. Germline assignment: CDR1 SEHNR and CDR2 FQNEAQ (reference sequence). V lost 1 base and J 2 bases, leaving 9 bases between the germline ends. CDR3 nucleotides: TGTGCCAGCAGCTTAGATGACACCACCTACGAGCAGTACTTC. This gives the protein CASSLDDTTYEQYF.

The CDR3 DNA sequence: TGTGCCAGCGGGCCACCCCTCCACTTT. As protein: CASGPPLHF. The genes are TRBV12-3 or TRBV12-4 and TRBJ1-6, with D unclear. V was pared by 8 bases and J by 11 bases, with 4 bases between. CDR3 length: 9 amino acids.

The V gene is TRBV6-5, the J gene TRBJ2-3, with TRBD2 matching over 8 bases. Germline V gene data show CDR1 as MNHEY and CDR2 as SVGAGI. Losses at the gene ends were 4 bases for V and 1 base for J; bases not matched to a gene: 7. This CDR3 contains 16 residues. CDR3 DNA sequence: TGTGCCAGCAGTTCTCGGCTTAGCGGGGGCACAGATACGCAGTATTTT. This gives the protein CASSSRLSGGTDTQYF.